A single sample is the source of the 4 T cell receptor beta chains below, sequenced in a study of T cells in Graves' hyperthyroidism and ophthalmopathy (dated by TCRdb to between 2018 and 2020). Libraries were constructed by multiplex PCR. TCRdb records Illumina HiSeq 2000 as the sequencer. Amplification of TCR beta CDR3 regions was carried out from RNA transcripts. For the first round of RT-PCR on the TCR CDR3, the HTBI primer set was used together with the Qiagen OneStep RT-PCR kit. The raw public reads went through TCRdb reprocessing: fastp at Q25, MiXCR clone calling, in-frame beta chains kept. CDR3 protein duplicates are merged, each entry listing the most common genes and DNA. For this sample there are 300,000 to 400,000 distinct CDR3 sequences; about 14% appear just once. The ten top clones hold about 19% of the sample. The sequencing sample was made of blood. The receptors derive from a young woman with Graves' ophthalmopathy.

This clonotype was seen at least ten times. The J gene is TRBJ1-4, the V gene TRBV28; D is ambiguous. CDR3 length: 16 residues. CDR1 is MDHEN, CDR2 SYDVKM, per germline. V lost 3 bases and J 8 bases, leaving 19 bases between the germline ends. The CDR3 here is CASSFPAGRGGEKLFF. Here the CDR3 DNA reads TGTGCCAGCAGTTTTCCCGCAGGTCGCGGAGGAGAAAAACTGTTTTTT. Looking up the rest from reference TRBV28 and TRBJ1-4 gives the full variable domain: DVKVTQSSRYLVKRTGEKVFLECVQDMDHENMFWYRQDPGLGLRLIYFSYDVKMKEKGDIPEGYSVSREKKERFSLILESASTNQTSMYLCASSFPAGRGGEKLFFGSGTQLSVL.

This chain links TRBV6-9 with TRBJ2-7; D is unresolved. Trimming cost V 1 base and J 3 bases, with 4 bases left between them. The germline gives CDR1 MNHGY, CDR2 SVAAGI. The CDR3 has 12 amino acids. The CDR3 protein is CASSYLNYEQYF. The CDR3 nucleotides read TGTGCCAGCAGTTATTTGAACTACGAGCAGTACTTC.

The table lists this clonotype with many counts. One junction end does not reproduce the germline sequence, and a read error may be involved. This chain connects TRBV28 to TRBJ2-3; D gene uncertain. CDR3 length: 14 amino acids. Germline CDR1 and CDR2: MDHEN and SYDVKM. CDR3 amino acids: CGSSSSSSTDTQYF. CDR3 nucleotide sequence: TGTGGCAGCAGTTCAAGTTCTAGCACAGATACGCAGTATTTT. The variable domain in full, completed from reference TRBV28 and TRBJ2-3, reads DVKVTQSSRYLVKRTGEKVFLECVQDMDHENMFWYRQDPGLGLRLIYFSYDVKMKEKGDIPEGYSVSREKKERFSLILESASTNQTSMYLCGSSSSSSTDTQYFGPGTRLTVL.

This clonotype was counted many times. This chain connects TRBV5-6 to TRBJ2-2, with 9 bases matching TRBD1. Trimming removed 9 bases from V and 6 bases from J; junction bases left unmatched: 9. CDR1 SGHDT and CDR2 YYEEEE come from the germline V gene. CDR3 size: 14 residues. CDR3 in DNA: TGTGCCACCAGGACAGGGGAAGTCGCCGGGGAGCTGTTTTTT. It specifies CATRTGEVAGELFF.